Below, 24 T cell receptor beta chains from the same sample are listed, as sequenced in a study of shared clonotypes between healthy human individuals. Sequencing used immunoSEQ multiplex PCR; TCRdb keeps in-frame clones, though not all of them. Found here are some 2,500,000 clones, more than 85% of them singletons; the top ten hold roughly 0.39%. Source material: naive CD4+ T cells from PBMCs. Subset given: CD45RA+ positively selected. These receptors originate from a man aged 18-30 years in good health. Some clones in this sample may be carry-over from other donors' samples.

V and J are TRBV6-5 and TRBJ1-1; weak D call: TRBD1 (6 bases). V lost 5 bases and J 4 bases, leaving 17 bases between the germline ends. CDR1 and CDR2 (germline): MNHEY, SVGAGI. The length of the CDR3 is 15 residues. The CDR3 DNA sequence: TGTGCCAGCAGTCGACCCGATAGGGGGGGCACTGAAGCTTTCTTT. Protein product: CASSRPDRGGTEAFF.

The gene calls are TRBV18 and TRBJ1-1; D is possibly TRBD1 (6 bases). The ends were cut back, 3 bases at V and 7 bases at J, with 12 bases in the middle. The length of the CDR3 is 13 residues. The germline V gene encodes CDR1 KGHSH and CDR2 LQKENI. The DNA for the CDR3 is TGTGCCAGCTCACCTATCGGACAGCTTGAAGCTTTCTTT. It yields the protein CASSPIGQLEAFF.

This sequence joins TRBV5-5 and TRBJ1-1, with D uncertain. Germline values: CDR1 SGHKS, CDR2 YYEKEE (reference sequence). V dropped 1 base and J dropped 4 bases, with 11 bases sitting between them. This CDR3 is 14 amino acids long. CDR3 DNA sequence: TGTGCCAGCAGCTTGATCTTTAGTATCACTGAAGCTTTCTTT. Amino acid sequence: CASSLIFSITEAFF.

This chain joins TRBV28 and TRBJ2-2; 10 bases fit TRBD2. This CDR3 is built from 16 residues. V lost 5 bases to trimming and J lost 1 base; unmatched junction nucleotides: 4. The germline CDR1 and CDR2 sequences are MDHEN and SYDVKM. CDR3 in amino acids: CASSRSGRKNTGELFF. Here the CDR3 DNA reads TGTGCCAGCAGTCGTAGCGGGAGGAAGAACACCGGGGAGCTGTTTTTT.

This rearrangement joins TRBV5-1 to TRBJ1-1, with a weak D call TRBD1 (5 bases). Per germline, CDR1 SGHRS and CDR2 YFSETQ. V lost 3 bases and J lost 4, with 13 bases in between. The CDR3 length is 14 residues. The CDR3 is CASSSEGLGTEAFF. The DNA for the CDR3 is TGCGCCAGCAGCTCCGAGGGGCTCGGCACTGAAGCTTTCTTT.

The V call is TRBV19, the J call TRBJ2-5; TRBD1 matches 10 bases. The CDR3 is 15 residues long. Germline lookup yields CDR1 LNHDA and CDR2 SQIVND (reference sequence). With 6 bases clipped from V and 9 bases from J, the junction kept 13 bases outside the gene matches. For the CDR3, the DNA is TGTGCCAGTAGCAAAAGGGACAGGGGTGAAGTGTCCCAGTACTTC. Residues: CASSKRDRGEVSQYF.

The V gene is TRBV9, the J gene TRBJ1-3; 7 bases agree with TRBD1. CDR1 and CDR2 from the germline V gene are SGDLS and YYNGEE. The CDR3 is made up of 16 amino acids. The V and J ends lost 3 bases and 5 bases, in that order; junction bases with no gene match: 11. The CDR3 here is CASSATRTGDRNTIYF. DNA of the CDR3: TGTGCCAGCAGCGCCACTCGGACAGGTGACAGAAACACCATATATTTT.

This chain connects TRBV28 to TRBJ1-5, with 7 bases lining up with TRBD1. Germline V gene lookup returns CDR1 MDHEN and CDR2 SYDVKM. Germline trimming cut 6 bases from V and 0 bases from J; bases unmatched to any gene: 8. The CDR3 extends over 16 amino acids. CDR3 DNA sequence: TGTGCCAGCAGCCACAGACAGGGAAGTAGCAATCAGCCCCAGCATTTT. Translating gives CASSHRQGSSNQPQHF.

CDR3 in amino acids: CASSPQLNGELFF. In DNA, the CDR3 is TGCGCCAGCAGCCCCCAACTAAACGGGGAGCTGTTTTTT. The chain employs TRBV5-1 and TRBJ2-2; no clear D gene. V was shortened by 4 bases and J by 7 bases, with 11 bases between the two germline ends. CDR3 length: 13 amino acids. In germline, CDR1 is SGHRS, CDR2 YFSETQ.

V gene TRBV12-5 combines with J gene TRBJ2-1; no clear D gene. Germline V CDR1 and CDR2: LGHNT, FRNRAP. V lost 1 base and J 7 bases, leaving 17 bases between the germline ends. This CDR3 is built from 16 residues. The CDR3 nucleotides are TGTGCTAGTGGTTTGGGGTCGCTCCCAGGAGAGAATGAGCAGTTCTTC. Translating it yields CASGLGSLPGENEQFF.

Only one count was recorded for this clone. The chain uses TRBV15 and TRBJ1-2, with no clear D. The CDR3 covers 13 residues. The germline gives CDR1 LNHNV, CDR2 YYDKDF (reference sequence). The V end lost 3 bases, the J end lost 8 bases, and 13 bases lay between the germline ends. CDR3 region: CATSSLRIRGYTF. The CDR3 coding sequence is TGTGCCACCAGCAGCCTAAGGATTCGGGGCTACACCTTC.

The V gene is TRBV29-1, the J gene TRBJ2-2; 8 positions agree with TRBD1. This CDR3 spans 14 amino acids. J lost 5 bases, V lost 4 bases, and 6 bases had no gene match. The germline V gene has CDR1 SQVTM and CDR2 ANQGSEA. The CDR3 sequence: CSVGDRGGTGELFF. The CDR3 nucleotides are TGCAGCGTTGGAGACAGGGGTGGGACCGGGGAGCTGTTTTTT.

The chain uses TRBV19 and TRBJ1-5, with 7 nucleotides matching TRBD1. The ends lost 4 bases at V and 2 bases at J; junction bases unmatched: 11. CDR3 length: 17 amino acids. CDR1 and CDR2 (germline): LNHDA, SQIVND (reference sequence). DNA of the CDR3: TGTGCCAGTAGTACGCCCTACTTCGGGACAGGCAATCAGCCCCAGCATTTT. Its protein is CASSTPYFGTGNQPQHF.

Remarks on this clone: Other nucleotide sequences from this sample produce the same CDR3. The chain employs TRBV5-1 and TRBJ2-3, with 8 bases aligning to TRBD2. The CDR3 is 15 residues long. Per germline, CDR1 SGHRS and CDR2 YFSETQ. V was clipped by 2 bases and J by 5 bases; unmatched bases: 7. The CDR3 bases are TGCGCCAGCAGCTTAACCGGGACTAGTGGAGATACGCAGTATTTT. This codes for CASSLTGTSGDTQYF.

This clone was seen a single time. The chain joins TRBV28 to TRBJ2-2, with D possibly matching TRBD1 (6 bases). The CDR3 is 13 amino acids. V was trimmed by 8 bases and J by 3 bases, leaving 10 bases between them. Germline CDR1 MDHEN, CDR2 SYDVKM. The CDR3 nucleotides read TGTGCCAGCGGACAGTTAGACACCGGGGAGCTGTTTTTT. Translation gives CASGQLDTGELFF.

This clone has only one observation. V gene TRBV2 combines with J gene TRBJ2-2; 7 bases line up with TRBD2. Germline loops: CDR1 SNHLY, CDR2 FYNNEI. The CDR3 runs 15 residues. With 8 bases clipped from V and 4 bases from J, the junction kept 10 bases outside the gene matches. CDR3 nucleotide sequence: TGTGCCAGCGAGCCCCAGGGAGGGACCACCGGGGAGCTGTTTTTT. Translated: CASEPQGGTTGELFF. Full variable domain (rest looked up from reference TRBV2 and TRBJ2-2): EPEVTQTPSHQVTQMGQEVILRCVPISNHLYFYWYRQILGQKVEFLVSFYNNEISEKSEIFDDQFSVERPDGSNFTLKIRSTKLEDSAMYFCASEPQGGTTGELFFGEGSRLTVL.

The chain carries TRBV6-1 and TRBJ1-1; D gene unclear. In germline, CDR1 is MNHNS, CDR2 SASEGT. The CDR3 length is 16 residues. Trimming shortened V by 2 bases and J by 6 bases, and 19 bases separated the two germline ends. The DNA for the CDR3 is TGTGCCAGCAGTGAATTTTTACGAAGGTACGGCGCTGAAGCTTTCTTT. This gives the protein CASSEFLRRYGAEAFF.

The chain employs TRBV6-6 and TRBJ2-4, with 7 nucleotides matching TRBD1. CDR1 is MNHNY and CDR2 is SVGAGI in the germline V gene (reference sequence). V lost 2 bases, J lost 5 bases, and 3 bases stayed unmatched. CDR3 length: 14 residues. The CDR3 DNA follows: TGTGCCAGCAGTTACCTCGACAGGGAAAACATTCAGTACTTC. Protein: CASSYLDRENIQYF.

The chain carries TRBV28 and TRBJ1-5; D is ambiguous. The V end lost 8 bases, the J end lost 4 bases, and 12 bases lay between the germline ends. CDR1 MDHEN and CDR2 SYDVKM come from the germline V gene. This CDR3 spans 13 amino acids. Here the CDR3 reads CASLLTQNQPQHF. Written as DNA, the CDR3 is TGTGCCAGCCTCTTGACACAAAATCAGCCCCAGCATTTT.

Details on this clone: This CDR3 is also generated by other DNA sequences in the sample. This chain connects TRBV11-2 to TRBJ2-1; no firm D call. CDR3 length equals 14 residues. Per the germline V gene, CDR1 is SGHAT and CDR2 is FQNNGV. V dropped 0 bases and J dropped 2 bases, with 5 bases sitting between them. The CDR3 region has the DNA TGTGCCAGCAGCTTAGATGGTCCCTACAATGAGCAGTTCTTC. This sequence encodes CASSLDGPYNEQFF.

V gene TRBV9 combines with J gene TRBJ1-3; tentatively, D is TRBD1 (5 bases). Trimming cost V 6 bases and J 4 bases, with 20 bases left between them. From germline, CDR1 is SGDLS and CDR2 YYNGEE. The CDR3 covers 16 residues. In DNA form, the CDR3 reads TGTGCCAGCAATGCGGGGGGTGAGCAAGAAGGAAACACCATATATTTT. Amino acid sequence: CASNAGGEQEGNTIYF. The entire variable domain, with the rest obtained from reference TRBV9 and TRBJ1-3, is as follows: DSGVTQTPKHLITATGQRVTLRCSPRSGDLSVYWYQQSLDQGLQFLIQYYNGEERAKGNILERFSAQQFPDLHSELNLSSLELGDSALYFCASNAGGEQEGNTIYFGEGSWLTVV.

The count of this clone is one. The V call is TRBV5-1, the J call TRBJ2-1; D not certain. The length of the CDR3 is 17 residues. In germline, CDR1 is SGHRS, CDR2 YFSETQ. V was trimmed by 0 bases and J by 0 bases, leaving 13 bases between them. This CDR3 reads CASSLVIQGNSYNEQFF. As DNA, the CDR3 is TGCGCCAGCAGCTTGGTAATACAAGGGAACTCCTACAATGAGCAGTTCTTC.

V and J are TRBV9 and TRBJ2-1, with 9 positions matching TRBD2. Germline V lookup: CDR1 SGDLS, CDR2 YYNGEE. V dropped 3 bases and J dropped 9; count of bases not matched to a gene: 10. The CDR3 spans 15 residues. Here the CDR3 DNA reads TGTGCCAGCAGCGCAACCGGGACTAGCCTTCGTGAGCAGTTCTTC. This translates into CASSATGTSLREQFF. Filled out from reference TRBV9 and TRBJ2-1, the complete variable domain reads DSGVTQTPKHLITATGQRVTLRCSPRSGDLSVYWYQQSLDQGLQFLIQYYNGEERAKGNILERFSAQQFPDLHSELNLSSLELGDSALYFCASSATGTSLREQFFGPGTRLTVL.

The rearrangement joins TRBV10-3 to TRBJ1-1, with D uncertain. Trimming pared 7 bases from V and 0 bases from J, leaving 18 bases between. The CDR3 is 16 amino acids. Looked up from germline, CDR1 is ENHRY and CDR2 is SYGVKD. The CDR3: CAITVSPPTMNTEAFF. The CDR3, as DNA: TGTGCCATCACTGTGTCCCCCCCCACAATGAACACTGAAGCTTTCTTT.